This paragraph covers one TCR beta chain sequence. The antigen is unknown. Profiled with immunoSEQ multiplex PCR; TCRdb holds only in-frame clones, not every one. The sample contains under 200,000 clones, roughly 87% of which appear only once. This sample stems from a study of T cell responses to AZD1222 COVID-19 vaccine. Findings and limits, study-wide: Repertoires were collected only later (after the peak T cell response had occurred). Spike was spanned by vaccine-associated CD4 TCRs, with dominance at 160-218 and 743-854. Among the donors, most were white British and more were female, and clonal diversity was possibly underestimated. An increase in Spike-specific TCR breadth and depth was observed after two AZD1222 doses.

This CDR3 is built from 14 residues. Germline V CDR1 and CDR2: KGHSH, LQKENI. Trimming removed 1 base at V and 4 bases at J, with 10 bases between. The TCR comes from an adult who received the AZD1222 COVID-19 vaccine. The sample in question was peripheral blood, obtained 28 days after the second AZD1222 dose. The chain uses TRBV18 and TRBJ1-1; D is perhaps TRBD1 (5 bases). The CDR3 here is CASSPQGLSTEAFF. The DNA of the CDR3 is TGTGCCAGCTCACCACAGGGGTTGAGCACTGAAGCTTTCTTT.